This is a list of T cell receptor beta chains from one sample in a study of healthy donors' naive CD4 and CD8 T cells. MiXCR was run by TCRdb on the reads, yielding one entry per CDR3 protein. This repertoire shows approximately 200,000 distinct CDR3 sequences, around three quarters found once; its top ten account for 2% to 2.5%. Source material: naive CD4+ and CD8+ T cells sorted from blood, pooled from several donors. The receptors were gathered from a pool of human donors in good health; the sample pools cells from several healthy donors. The CDR3 runs from the conserved cysteine through the conserved F or W. A D gene is named only where the DNA matches it firmly. Expanded clones are given a class, and other clones once, few, many or no size at all.

D	size	J	V	length	DNA	CDR3
NA	many	TRBJ1-1	TRBV19	13	TGTGCCAGCAGCCTCACAGGGAACACTGAAGCTTTCTTT	CASSLTGNTEAFF
NA	few	TRBJ1-2	TRBV6-2/TRBV6-3	12	TGTGCCAGCAATGATGGGACCTATGGCTACACCTTC	CASNDGTYGYTF
TRBD1	NA	TRBJ1-1	TRBV30	15	TGTGCCTGGCGGAGGGGGCCGATCGTAAACTCTGAAGCTTTCTTT	CAWRRGPIVNSEAFF
TRBD2	NA	TRBJ2-2	TRBV15	18	TGTGCCACCAGCAGAGATCCCCGGCTAGCGGGACCCACCGGGGAGCTGTTTTTT	CATSRDPRLAGPTGELFF
TRBD2	NA	TRBJ2-1	TRBV19	17	TGTGCCAGTAGTATAGCTGTGGGGACTAGCGGGAGGAATGAGCAGTTCTTC	CASSIAVGTSGRNEQFF
NA	NA	TRBJ1-4	TRBV29-1	12	TGCAGCGTTGGCAGAGTAAATGAAAAACTGTTTTTT	CSVGRVNEKLFF
NA	NA	TRBJ2-5	TRBV13	14	TGTGCCAGCAGCTTAGTCTCAGCACGGGAGACCCAGTACTTC	CASSLVSARETQYF
NA	NA	TRBJ2-5	TRBV5-5	13	TGTGCCAGCAGCTTGGAAGGGAGAGAGACCCAGTACTTC	CASSLEGRETQYF
TRBD1	few	TRBJ2-6	TRBV29-1	16	TGCAGCGTTGGATTTAACAGGGGAAGTGGGGCCAACGTCCTGACTTTC	CSVGFNRGSGANVLTF
NA	NA	TRBJ1-1	TRBV11-3	13	TGTGCCAGCAGCTTCGAGGGGAACACTGAAGCTTTCTTT	CASSFEGNTEAFF
TRBD2	NA	TRBJ2-1	TRBV6-5	13	TGTGCCAGCGCCGGGACTAGCGGAAATGAGCAGTTCTTC	CASAGTSGNEQFF
NA	NA	TRBJ2-2	TRBV19	15	TGTGCCAGTAGTGAATTACAGGCGAACACCGGGGAGCTGTTTTTT	CASSELQANTGELFF
NA	NA	TRBJ2-7	TRBV27	14	TGTGCCAGCAGACCGGACACCCGCTCCTACGAGCAGTACTTC	CASRPDTRSYEQYF
NA	NA	TRBJ1-2	TRBV29-1	14	TGCAGCGTTGAAGACCCCGGACAGCTCTATGGCTACACCTTC	CSVEDPGQLYGYTF
NA	NA	TRBJ2-7	TRBV2	12	TGTGCCAGCAGAAGGCAAATCTACGAGCAGTACTTC	CASRRQIYEQYF
TRBD2	NA	TRBJ2-1	TRBV29-1	13	TGCAGCGTACCCGGGACTAGCGGCAATGAGCAGTTCTTC	CSVPGTSGNEQFF
NA	NA	TRBJ2-5	TRBV11-1	16	TGTGCCAGCAGCGGGGCCCCAGGGGCTCGTTGGGAGACCCAGTACTTC	CASSGAPGARWETQYF
TRBD1	NA	TRBJ2-7	TRBV11-2	14	TGTGCCAGCAGCTTCTCGACAGGGGGCTACGAGCAGTACTTC	CASSFSTGGYEQYF
NA	NA	TRBJ1-5	TRBV14	13	TGTGCCAGCAGCCAAGATCCGAGTCAGCCCCAGCATTTT	CASSQDPSQPQHF
NA	few	TRBJ1-1	TRBV29-1	12	TGCAGCGTTGGGACGGTGAACACTGAAGCTTTCTTT	CSVGTVNTEAFF
TRBD1	NA	TRBJ1-5	TRBV30	14	TGTGCCTGGAGCCGGACAGGGGTAAATCAGCCCCAGCATTTT	CAWSRTGVNQPQHF
NA	NA	TRBJ2-7	TRBV6-5	14	TGTGCCAGCAGACGAGCGGGCGCGCGCTACGAGCAGTACTTC	CASRRAGARYEQYF
NA	NA	TRBJ1-1	TRBV19	15	TGTGCCAGTAGTATCTCGGGGGACTGGAACACTGAAGCTTTCTTT	CASSISGDWNTEAFF
NA	few	TRBJ2-7	TRBV12-3/TRBV12-4	13	TGTGCCAGCAGTTTAGGAATCGCCTACGAGCAGTACTTC	CASSLGIAYEQYF
NA	NA	TRBJ1-2	TRBV15	14	TGTGCCACCAGCAGAGAGATGGGGATGAATGGCTACACCTTC	CATSREMGMNGYTF
NA	once	TRBJ2-2	TRBV6-2/TRBV6-3	17	TGTGCCAGCAGTGGGCCAGGATCTTGGACCCAGGGCGGGGAGCTGTTTTTT	CASSGPGSWTQGGELFF
TRBD1	NA	TRBJ2-1	TRBV20-1	16	TGCAGTGCTAGAGACCCGCGACAGGGGCAATACAATGAGCAGTTCTTC	CSARDPRQGQYNEQFF
NA	NA	TRBJ1-2	TRBV6-5	14	TGTGCCAGCAGTTACCCGGGGATGCCCTATGGCTACACCTTC	CASSYPGMPYGYTF
TRBD2	NA	TRBJ2-3	TRBV20-1	17	TGCAGTGCTAGTGCCCCGGGACTAGCGGGAAGGACAGATACGCAGTATTTT	CSASAPGLAGRTDTQYF
TRBD1	NA	TRBJ2-1	TRBV6-5	13	TGTGCCAGCAGGGGACAGGGAGGGAATGAGCAGTTCTTC	CASRGQGGNEQFF
TRBD1	once	TRBJ2-7	TRBV2	15	TGTGCCAGCAGTGAATTGGACAGGAGCTCCTACGAGCAGTACTTC	CASSELDRSSYEQYF
NA	NA	TRBJ1-5	TRBV12-3/TRBV12-4	16	TGTGCCAGCAGTTTTACGCACGACACCATCAATCAGCCCCAGCATTTT	CASSFTHDTINQPQHF
NA	NA	TRBJ2-1	TRBV19	13	TGTGCCAGTAGTATAGATCTATTTAATGAGCAGTTCTTC	CASSIDLFNEQFF
NA	NA	TRBJ1-1	TRBV29-1	13	TGCAGCGTTGAAGGGCCGGTGAACACTGAAGCTTTCTTT	CSVEGPVNTEAFF
TRBD2	NA	TRBJ2-3	TRBV30	17	TGTGCCTGGAGTGTCGGAGGGACTAGCGGGATCACAGATACGCAGTATTTT	CAWSVGGTSGITDTQYF
TRBD2	NA	TRBJ2-1	TRBV6-5	16	TGTGCCAGCAGACACGTGCAGGGACTAGCGGAGGTTGAGCAGTTCTTC	CASRHVQGLAEVEQFF
NA	NA	TRBJ2-1	TRBV14	14	TGTGCCAGCAGCCAATGGGACGTCTACAATGAGCAGTTCTTC	CASSQWDVYNEQFF
NA	NA	TRBJ1-5	TRBV20-1	12	TGCAGTGCCACAGGAGGGAATCAGCCCCAGCATTTT	CSATGGNQPQHF
NA	few	TRBJ2-1	TRBV6-5	13	TGTGCCAGCCGCGACATTAACATCCATGAGCAGTTCTTC	CASRDINIHEQFF
NA	NA	TRBJ1-1	TRBV30	11	TGTGCCTGGATCTCGAACACTGAAGCTTTCTTT	CAWISNTEAFF
NA	NA	TRBJ2-3	TRBV19	13	TGTGCCAGTCATGGGGGTAGCACAGATACGCAGTATTTT	CASHGGSTDTQYF
NA	few	TRBJ2-7	TRBV4-2	15	TGCGCCAGCAGCCAAGAGTACCCAGGGATCCACGAGCAGTACTTC	CASSQEYPGIHEQYF
NA	NA	TRBJ1-6	TRBV27	14	TGTGCCAGCAGCCAGGGGACTAGGAGTTCACCCCTCCACTTT	CASSQGTRSSPLHF
NA	NA	TRBJ2-2	TRBV5-5	17	TGTGCCAGCAGCTCGGACCTATGGGAGCCGAACACCGGGGAGCTGTTTTTT	CASSSDLWEPNTGELFF
NA	once	TRBJ1-5	TRBV27	14	TGTGCCAGCAGTTTAAGCAGGGGCAGGGAGCCCCAGCATTTT	CASSLSRGREPQHF
TRBD2	NA	TRBJ2-1	TRBV27	15	TGTGCCAGCAGTTTGATTAGCGGGAGAGTAAATGAGCAGTTCTTC	CASSLISGRVNEQFF
TRBD2	NA	TRBJ2-1	TRBV29-1	15	TGCAGCGTTGACACCTTGGGACTAGCGGACAATGAGCAGTTCTTC	CSVDTLGLADNEQFF
TRBD2	NA	TRBJ2-1	TRBV29-1	15	TGCAGCGCTGAAGGGCGGGAGAACGCCTACAATGAGCAGTTCTTC	CSAEGRENAYNEQFF
NA	NA	TRBJ1-2	TRBV4-3	16	TGCGCCAGCAGCCAAGTAGGCAGTCCCCCGAACTATGGCTACACCTTC	CASSQVGSPPNYGYTF
NA	NA	TRBJ2-7	TRBV18	14	TGTGCCAGCTCAGTGCAGGGCAATGCCTACGAGCAGTACTTC	CASSVQGNAYEQYF
TRBD2	NA	TRBJ2-3	TRBV12-3/TRBV12-4	15	TGTGCCAGCACCCTAGCGGGGACTAGCACAGATACGCAGTATTTT	CASTLAGTSTDTQYF
NA	once	TRBJ1-5	TRBV19	14	TGTGCCAGTAGTGCGCAAGACACAGGACAGCCCCAGCATTTT	CASSAQDTGQPQHF
TRBD1	NA	TRBJ1-2	TRBV27	14	TGTGCCAGCAGTAATACAGGGGGGTTCGATGGCTACACCTTC	CASSNTGGFDGYTF
NA	NA	TRBJ2-7	TRBV27	15	TGTGCCAGCAGTTTATCGACTGGGGTAGGCCTCGAGCAGTACTTC	CASSLSTGVGLEQYF